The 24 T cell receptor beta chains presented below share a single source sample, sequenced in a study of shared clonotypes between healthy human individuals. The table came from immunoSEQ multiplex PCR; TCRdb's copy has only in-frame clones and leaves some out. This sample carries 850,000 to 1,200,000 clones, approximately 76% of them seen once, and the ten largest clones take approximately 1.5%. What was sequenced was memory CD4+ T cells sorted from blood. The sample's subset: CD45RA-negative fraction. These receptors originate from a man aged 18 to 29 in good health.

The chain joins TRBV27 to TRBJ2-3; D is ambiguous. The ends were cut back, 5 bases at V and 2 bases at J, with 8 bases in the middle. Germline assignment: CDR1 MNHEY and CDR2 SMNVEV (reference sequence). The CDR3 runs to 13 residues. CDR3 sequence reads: CASSLVFTDTQYF. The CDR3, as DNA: TGTGCCAGCAGTCTGGTTTTCACAGATACGCAGTATTTT.

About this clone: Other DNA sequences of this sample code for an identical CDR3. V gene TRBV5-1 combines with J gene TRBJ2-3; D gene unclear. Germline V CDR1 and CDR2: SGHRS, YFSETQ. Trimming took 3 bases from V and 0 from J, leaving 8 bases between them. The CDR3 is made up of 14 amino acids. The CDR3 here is CASSSGASTDTQYF. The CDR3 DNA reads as TGCGCCAGCAGCTCGGGTGCCAGCACAGATACGCAGTATTTT.

The CDR3 DNA follows: TGTGCCAGCAGCTCGGGACTAGCGGGAGGGGGGTACTTC. Translated, it gives CASSSGLAGGGYF. The chain combines TRBV7-2 with TRBJ2-5; 16 bases fit TRBD2. The V gene's germline CDR1 is SGHTA and CDR2 FQGNSA. J was trimmed by 13 bases and V by 4 bases; bases with no gene match: 3. The CDR3 extends over 13 amino acids. Together with reference TRBV7-2 and TRBJ2-5, the CDR3 gives the full variable domain: GAGVSQSPSNKVTEKGKDVELRCDPISGHTALYWYRQSLGQGLEFLIYFQGNSAPDKSGLPSDRFSAERTGGSVSTLTIQRTQQEDSAVYLCASSSGLAGGGYFGPGTRLLVL.

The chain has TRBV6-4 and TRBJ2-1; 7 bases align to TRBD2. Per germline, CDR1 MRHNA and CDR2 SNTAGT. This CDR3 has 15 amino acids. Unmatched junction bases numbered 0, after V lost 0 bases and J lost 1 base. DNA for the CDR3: TGTGCCAGCAGTGACTCTAGCGGGTCCTACAATGAGCAGTTCTTC. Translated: CASSDSSGSYNEQFF.

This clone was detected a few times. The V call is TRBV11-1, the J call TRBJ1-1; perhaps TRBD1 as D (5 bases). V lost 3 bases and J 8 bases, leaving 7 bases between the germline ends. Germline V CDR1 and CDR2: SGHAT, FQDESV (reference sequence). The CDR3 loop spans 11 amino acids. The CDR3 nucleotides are TGTGCCAGCAGCTTCCGGGGGGAAGCTTTCTTT. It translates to CASSFRGEAFF.

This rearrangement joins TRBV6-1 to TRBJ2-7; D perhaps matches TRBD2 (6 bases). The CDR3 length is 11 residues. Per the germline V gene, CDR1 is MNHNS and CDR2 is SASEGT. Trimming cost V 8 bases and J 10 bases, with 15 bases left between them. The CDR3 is CASGDFAGQYF. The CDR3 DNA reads TGTGCCAGCGGGGATTTCGCGGGACAGTACTTC.

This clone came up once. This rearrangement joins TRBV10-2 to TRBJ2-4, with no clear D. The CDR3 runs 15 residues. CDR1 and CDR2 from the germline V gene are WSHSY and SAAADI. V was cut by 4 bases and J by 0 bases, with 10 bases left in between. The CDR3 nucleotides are TGCGCCAGCAGTGTTATTGGAGTAGCCAAAAACATTCAGTACTTC. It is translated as CASSVIGVAKNIQYF.

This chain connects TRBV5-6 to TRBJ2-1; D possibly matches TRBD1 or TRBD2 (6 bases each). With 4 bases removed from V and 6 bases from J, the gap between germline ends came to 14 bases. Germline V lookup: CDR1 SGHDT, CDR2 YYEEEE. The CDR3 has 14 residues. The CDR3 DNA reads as TGTGCCAGCAGCCGTAGGGGGACTGTCAATGAGCAGTTCTTC. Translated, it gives CASSRRGTVNEQFF.

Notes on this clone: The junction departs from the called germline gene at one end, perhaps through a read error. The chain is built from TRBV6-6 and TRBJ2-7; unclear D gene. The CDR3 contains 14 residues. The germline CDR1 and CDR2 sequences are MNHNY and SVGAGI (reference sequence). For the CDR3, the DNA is TGTGCCAGCAGTAACTCGTTCATGTCCTACGAGCAGTACTTC. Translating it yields CASSNSFMSYEQYF.

The CDR3 DNA is TGTGCCAGCAGCTTAGGGAGAAGCTCCTACGAGCAGTACTTC. It specifies CASSLGRSSYEQYF. The chain uses TRBV7-9 and TRBJ2-5; D remains unclear. With the DNA end fitting TRBJ2-7 better, the J assignment may be wrong. Per germline, CDR1 SEHNR and CDR2 FQNEAQ (reference sequence). The CDR3 contains 14 residues.

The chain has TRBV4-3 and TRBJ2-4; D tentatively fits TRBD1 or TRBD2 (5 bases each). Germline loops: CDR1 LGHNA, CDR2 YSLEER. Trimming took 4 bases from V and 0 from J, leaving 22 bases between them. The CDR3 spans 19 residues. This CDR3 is CASSLKIPGAPEAKNIQYF. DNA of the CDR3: TGCGCCAGCAGCCTAAAGATCCCCGGGGCTCCCGAAGCCAAAAACATTCAGTACTTC.

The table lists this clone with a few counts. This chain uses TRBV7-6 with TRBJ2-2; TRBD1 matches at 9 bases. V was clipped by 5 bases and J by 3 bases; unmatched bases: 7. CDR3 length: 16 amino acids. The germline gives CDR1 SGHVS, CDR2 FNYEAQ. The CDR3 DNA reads TGTGCCAGCAGCCAACCCGGGACAGGGCACACCGGGGAGCTGTTTTTT. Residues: CASSQPGTGHTGELFF.

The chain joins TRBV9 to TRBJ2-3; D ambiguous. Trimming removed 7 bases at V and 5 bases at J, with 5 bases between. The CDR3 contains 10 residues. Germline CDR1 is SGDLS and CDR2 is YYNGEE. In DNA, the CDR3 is TGTGCCAGCCTAGGAGATACGCAGTATTTT. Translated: CASLGDTQYF.

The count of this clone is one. The CDR3 is CASRPGTSGEQYF. The DNA for the CDR3 is TGTGCCAGCCGCCCCGGGACTAGCGGCGAGCAGTACTTC. The chain links TRBV25-1 to TRBJ2-7; 11 bases match TRBD2. The CDR3 is 13 residues long. CDR1 and CDR2 from the germline V gene are MGHDK and SYGVNS. The V and J ends lost 8 bases and 6 bases, in that order; junction bases with no gene match: 6.

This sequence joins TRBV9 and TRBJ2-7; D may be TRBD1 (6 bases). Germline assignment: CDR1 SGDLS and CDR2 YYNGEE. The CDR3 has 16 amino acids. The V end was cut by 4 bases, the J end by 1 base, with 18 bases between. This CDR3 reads CASSPFSGTRSYEQYF. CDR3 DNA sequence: TGTGCCAGCAGCCCCTTCTCCGGGACACGGTCCTACGAGCAGTACTTC.

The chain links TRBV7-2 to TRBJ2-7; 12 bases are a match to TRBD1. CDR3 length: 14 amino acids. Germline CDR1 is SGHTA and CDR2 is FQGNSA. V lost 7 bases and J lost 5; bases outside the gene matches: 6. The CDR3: CASTQGQGAHEQYF. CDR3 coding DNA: TGTGCCAGCACCCAGGGACAGGGGGCCCACGAGCAGTACTTC.

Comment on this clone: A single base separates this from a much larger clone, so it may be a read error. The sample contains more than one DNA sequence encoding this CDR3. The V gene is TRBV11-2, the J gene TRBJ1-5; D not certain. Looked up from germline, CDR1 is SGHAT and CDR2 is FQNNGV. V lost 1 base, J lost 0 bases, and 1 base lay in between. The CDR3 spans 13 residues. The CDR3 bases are TGTGCCAGCAGCTTAGGTAGCAATCAGCCCCAGCATTTT. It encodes CASSLGSNQPQHF.

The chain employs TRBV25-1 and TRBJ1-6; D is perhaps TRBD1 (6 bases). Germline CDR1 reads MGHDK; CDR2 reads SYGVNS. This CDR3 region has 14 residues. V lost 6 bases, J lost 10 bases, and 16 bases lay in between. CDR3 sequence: CASRSTGMYSPLHF. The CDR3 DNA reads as TGTGCCAGCAGAAGCACAGGGATGTACTCACCCCTCCACTTT.

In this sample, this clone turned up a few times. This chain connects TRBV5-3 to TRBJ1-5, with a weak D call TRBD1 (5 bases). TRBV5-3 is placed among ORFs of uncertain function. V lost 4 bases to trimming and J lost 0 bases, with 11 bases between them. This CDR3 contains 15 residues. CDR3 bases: TGTGCCAGAAGCACGGGGACGGATAGCAATCAGCCCCAGCATTTT. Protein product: CARSTGTDSNQPQHF.

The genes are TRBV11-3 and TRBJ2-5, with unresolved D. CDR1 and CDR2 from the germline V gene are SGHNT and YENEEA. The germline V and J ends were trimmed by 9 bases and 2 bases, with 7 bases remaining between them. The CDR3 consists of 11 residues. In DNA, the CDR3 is TGTGCCAGTAGCAGGCAAGAGACCCAGTACTTC. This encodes CASSRQETQYF.

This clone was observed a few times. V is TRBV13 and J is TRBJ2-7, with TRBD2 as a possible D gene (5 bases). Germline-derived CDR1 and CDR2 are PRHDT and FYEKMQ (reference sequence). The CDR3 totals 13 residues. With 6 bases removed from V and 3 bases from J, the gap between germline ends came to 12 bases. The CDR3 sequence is CASSYDGNYEQYF. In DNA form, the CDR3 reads TGTGCCAGCAGTTACGACGGGAACTACGAGCAGTACTTC.

The CDR3, as DNA: TGTGCCAGCAGTGCATCAGATTATCAGCCCCAGCATTTT. The encoded protein is CASSASDYQPQHF. The rearrangement links TRBV6-1 to TRBJ1-5; no clear D. Germline V gives CDR1 MNHNS, CDR2 SASEGT. The V end was cut by 4 bases, the J end by 5 bases, with 9 bases between. There are 13 residues in the CDR3.

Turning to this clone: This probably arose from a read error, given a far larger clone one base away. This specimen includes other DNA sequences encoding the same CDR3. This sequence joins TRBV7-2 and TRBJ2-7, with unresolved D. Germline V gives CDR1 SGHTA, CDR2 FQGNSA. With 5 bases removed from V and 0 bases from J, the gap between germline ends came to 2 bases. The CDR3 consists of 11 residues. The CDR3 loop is CASSVSYEQYF. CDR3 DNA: TGTGCCAGCAGCGTCTCCTACGAGCAGTACTTC.

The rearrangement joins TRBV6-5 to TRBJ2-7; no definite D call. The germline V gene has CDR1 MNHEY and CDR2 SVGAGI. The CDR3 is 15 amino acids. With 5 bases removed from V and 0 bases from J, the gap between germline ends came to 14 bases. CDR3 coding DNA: TGTGCCAGCAGTCCGAGAGCGCTTTTCTCCTACGAGCAGTACTTC. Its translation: CASSPRALFSYEQYF.